These 6 T cell receptor beta chains were all obtained from the same sample, sequenced in a study of identical twins. TCRdb ran MiXCR on the 5' RACE reads and lists one entry per CDR3 protein. The data contain under 300,000 distinct CDR3 sequences, about 13% of them seen just once; the ten biggest clones take up 4%. These sequences were also reported in another study, on yellow fever vaccine responses in identical twins.

The material sequenced was memory (CD45RO+) T cells sorted from blood. Receptors originate from a woman aged 18-35 years in good health.

This clonotype was observed a handful of times. The rearrangement uses TRBV9 and TRBJ1-6; 8 nucleotides match TRBD1. The J segment lost 9 bases and the V segment lost 3 bases, leaving 14 bases of the junction unmatched. Looked up from germline, CDR1 is SGDLS and CDR2 is YYNGEE. This CDR3 contains 17 residues. The CDR3 nucleotides read TGTGCCAGCAGCGCACAGCCTCTCGGACAGGGACGTTCACCCCTCCACTTT. Protein: CASSAQPLGQGRSPLHF. The complete variable domain, with remaining parts taken from reference TRBV9 and TRBJ1-6, reads DSGVTQTPKHLITATGQRVTLRCSPRSGDLSVYWYQQSLDQGLQFLIQYYNGEERAKGNILERFSAQQFPDLHSELNLSSLELGDSALYFCASSAQPLGQGRSPLHFGNGTRLTVT.

DNA for the CDR3: TGTGCCAGCAGCTTAGAAATCACCGGGGAGCTGTTTTTT. This encodes CASSLEITGELFF. The chain employs TRBV11-2 and TRBJ2-2; D uncertain. This CDR3 is 13 amino acids long. Trimming removed 0 bases at V and 4 bases at J, with 3 bases between. CDR1 and CDR2 from the germline V gene are SGHAT and FQNNGV. The variable domain in full, completed from reference TRBV11-2 and TRBJ2-2, reads EAGVAQSPRYKIIEKRQSVAFWCNPISGHATLYWYQQILGQGPKLLIQFQNNGVVDDSQLPKDRFSAERLKGVDSTLKIQPAKLEDSAVYLCASSLEITGELFFGEGSRLTVL.

The CDR3 protein is CASSTWDRKNYGYTF. DNA for the CDR3: TGTGCCAGTAGTACGTGGGACAGGAAGAACTATGGCTACACCTTC. The chain has TRBV19 and TRBJ1-2; 8 nucleotides align to TRBD1. The CDR3 runs to 15 residues. The V gene's germline CDR1 is LNHDA and CDR2 SQIVND (reference sequence). V lost 4 bases, J lost 2 bases, and 6 bases stayed unmatched.

The V call is TRBV4-2, the J call TRBJ2-7; 9 nucleotides match TRBD1. The V gene end was trimmed by 0 bases and the J gene end by 3 bases; junction bases not matched to a gene: 6. From germline, CDR1 is LGHNA and CDR2 YNFKEQ. There are 16 residues in the CDR3. The CDR3 DNA reads TGTGCCAGCAGCCAAGAAAATCTGGGACAGGGCTACGAGCAGTACTTC. The encoded protein is CASSQENLGQGYEQYF.

The gene calls are TRBV5-1 and TRBJ1-6; 8 bases fit TRBD1. With 0 bases clipped from V and 10 bases from J, the junction kept 12 bases outside the gene matches. The V gene's germline CDR1 is SGHRS and CDR2 YFSETQ. The CDR3 runs to 17 residues. The CDR3 DNA reads as TGCGCCAGCAGCTTGGGAAGTCTGGACAGGGTGTGGTCACCCCTCCACTTT. It translates to CASSLGSLDRVWSPLHF.

In this sample, this clonotype turned up a few times. The chain joins TRBV29-1 to TRBJ2-7, with 7 bases aligning to TRBD2. Germline-derived CDR1 and CDR2 are SQVTM and ANQGSEA. With 5 bases clipped from V and 2 bases from J, the junction kept 3 bases outside the gene matches. The CDR3 is 12 amino acids. This CDR3 is CSVSSGTYEQYF. CDR3 in DNA: TGCAGCGTTTCTAGCGGAACCTACGAGCAGTACTTC.